The T cell receptor (beta chain) described here comes from a study of blood T cell repertoires in COVID-19. Assay: immunoSEQ multiplex PCR; the TCRdb copy retains only in-frame clones and omits some. The sample yields 140,000 or so clones, roughly three quarters seen once. This CDR3 contains 13 residues. From germline, CDR1 is MNHNS and CDR2 SASEGT. The V end was cut by 2 bases, the J end by 5 bases, with 9 bases between. This clone was observed many times. The sequence derives from a man aged 60-69 years with acute or convalescent COVID-19. The sample taken for sequencing was peripheral blood. The chain couples TRBV6-1 to TRBJ1-2, with D unclear. As DNA, the CDR3 is TGTGCCAGCAGTGAAAGAGCCCTATATGGCTACACCTTC. Its protein product is CASSERALYGYTF.